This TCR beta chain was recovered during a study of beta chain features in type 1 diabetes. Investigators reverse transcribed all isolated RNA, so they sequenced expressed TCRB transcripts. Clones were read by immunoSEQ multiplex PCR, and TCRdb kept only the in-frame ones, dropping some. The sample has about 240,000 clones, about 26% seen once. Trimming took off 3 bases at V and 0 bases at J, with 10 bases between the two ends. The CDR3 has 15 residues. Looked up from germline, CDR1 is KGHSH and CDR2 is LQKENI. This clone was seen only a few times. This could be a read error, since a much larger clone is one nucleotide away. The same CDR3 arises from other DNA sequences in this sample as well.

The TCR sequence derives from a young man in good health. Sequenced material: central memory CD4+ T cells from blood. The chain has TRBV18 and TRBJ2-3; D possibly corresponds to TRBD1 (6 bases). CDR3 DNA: TGTGCCAGCTCACCCACAGGGTTTAGCACAGATACGCAGTATTTT. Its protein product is CASSPTGFSTDTQYF.